This TCR beta chain originates from a study of T-cell memory formation after mild COVID-19. A note on this clonotype: What it recognizes is unknown.

V lost 3 bases and J 0 bases, leaving 11 bases between the germline ends. The CDR3 spans 15 residues. TCRalpha and TCRbeta libraries used 5'RACE with constant-segment primers and UMIs. Using its own MiXCR run on the 5' RACE reads, TCRdb lists one record per CDR3 protein. Among under 400,000 distinct CDR3 sequences listed, under 30% were seen once. Study-level points and caveats: Researchers could not confirm that second-wave clones peaking on day 37 targeted SARS-CoV-2. Clones shrinking from day 15 to 85 showed even CD4/CD8 mixes; later expanders tilted CD4+.

The chain has TRBV12-3 or TRBV12-4 and TRBJ2-5, with TRBD2 as a possible D gene (5 bases). The TCR sequence derives from an adult woman who had mild COVID-19 (a few samples of this study predate the infection). Cell type and time point are not known. Material: PBMCs or a T cell subset sorted from them (not recorded which). The CDR3 DNA reads TGTGCCAGCAGTTTCCGGCGGGCCAACCAAGAGACCCAGTACTTC. Its translation is CASSFRRANQETQYF.